These T cell receptor beta chains were read from a single sample in a study of cytomegalovirus exposure and HLA in healthy donors. The method was immunoSEQ multiplex PCR; TCRdb's version includes in-frame clones alone and lacks a portion of them. The sample has around 150,000 clones, roughly 79% seen once; the top ten hold roughly 30%. Source material: PBMCs. These receptors all come from a man aged 30-40 years in good health and CMV-seropositive. CDR3s include the opening cysteine and the closing phenylalanine or tryptophan. The D gene is left open where the match is weak. The size field is filled for only some rows; it gives once, few, many or a size class.

>TRBJ2-5|TRBV14|once|NA
TGTGCCAGCAGCCGCGCGGGGTGGGAGACCCAGTACTTC
CASSRAGWETQYF
>TRBJ1-2|TRBV19|once|TRBD1
TGTGCCAGTAGTACAGGACAGGCCCACTATGGCTACACCTTC
CASSTGQAHYGYTF
>TRBJ1-5|TRBV2|few|NA
TGTGCCAGTGGGGGGTGGAGCAATCAGCCCCAGCATTTT
CASGGWSNQPQHF
>TRBJ1-6|TRBV2|few|NA
TGTGCCAGCAGTCCTACGACAGTTAATTCACCCCTCCACTTT
CASSPTTVNSPLHF
>TRBJ2-2|TRBV9|NA|TRBD2
TGTGCCAGCAGCGTAAGGGCGGGGGGTAACACCGGGGAGCTGTTTTTT
CASSVRAGGNTGELFF
>TRBJ1-4|TRBV5-1|NA|NA
TGCGCCAGCAGCTTGGTGGCAGGGCAAAATGAAAAACTGTTTTTT
CASSLVAGQNEKLFF
>TRBJ2-5|TRBV29-1|NA|NA
TGCAGCGTCAAACAGCAAGAGACCCAGTACTTC
CSVKQQETQYF
>TRBJ1-1|TRBV18|NA|NA
TGTGCCAGCTCACCACCGCCCGGGGGGCCCATCGGAGCTTTCTTT
CASSPPPGGPIGAFF
>TRBJ2-5|TRBV5-1|NA|NA
TGCGCCAGCAGCCCTGGCGACAGCCAAGAGACCCAGTACTTC
CASSPGDSQETQYF
>TRBJ2-2|TRBV14|NA|NA
TGTGCCAGCAGCCCACTTGTCCGGGACGGGGAGCTGTTTTTT
CASSPLVRDGELFF
>TRBJ2-1|TRBV7-3|NA|TRBD2
TGTGCCAGCAGCACCCGGGGGGGCCTATACAATGAGCAGTTCTTC
CASSTRGGLYNEQFF
>TRBJ2-2|TRBV7-6|NA|TRBD2
TGTGCCAGCAGCCTAGAACTAGCGGGAGAGCTAGGGGAGCTGTTTTTT
CASSLELAGELGELFF
>TRBJ2-7|TRBV5-1|NA|NA
TGCGCCAGCAGTCAGACGAGGGGGTGGGAGCAGTACTTC
CASSQTRGWEQYF
>TRBJ1-2|TRBV6-5|NA|NA
TGTGCCAGCAGTTACAGGCAGACAGATAGCTACACCTTC
CASSYRQTDSYTF
>TRBJ1-5|TRBV5-6|NA|NA
TGTGCCAGCAGCCTAGGCGCGGGGGGCAATCAGCCCCAGCATTTT
CASSLGAGGNQPQHF
>TRBJ1-1|TRBV5-1|NA|TRBD1
TGCGCCAGCAGCTTGGGACAGGGAGAGACTGAAGCTTTCTTT
CASSLGQGETEAFF
>TRBJ1-1|TRBV10-2|NA|TRBD1
TGCGCCAGCAGTGAGCCCAGACAGGGGAGGATGAACACTGAAGCTTTCTTT
CASSEPRQGRMNTEAFF
>TRBJ2-2|TRBV4-2|once|NA
TGTGCCAGCAGCCAAGAAAGTTTAGGAGGTGGGACCGGGGAGCTGTTTTTT
CASSQESLGGGTGELFF
>TRBJ1-4|TRBV4-2|NA|NA
TGTGCCAGCAGCCAGAAACCACGCGATGAAAAACTGTTTTTT
CASSQKPRDEKLFF
>TRBJ1-1|TRBV29-1|few|NA
TGCAGCGTTATACAGGGCACTGAAGCTTTCTTT
CSVIQGTEAFF
>TRBJ2-5|TRBV9|NA|NA
TGTGCCAGCAGCTCCCGGGGGGCTATACAGACCCAGTACTTC
CASSSRGAIQTQYF
>TRBJ2-7|TRBV6-1|few|TRBD1
TGTGCCAGCAACCACAGGGGGTACTACGAGCAGTACTTC
CASNHRGYYEQYF
>TRBJ1-1|TRBV27|once|NA
TGTGCCAGCAGCCCGGTAGGGCCGGGGACTGAAGCTTTCTTT
CASSPVGPGTEAFF
>TRBJ1-3|TRBV19|few|TRBD1
TGTGCCAGTAGTTGGGAAGGGACAGGGGCTGGAAACACCATATATTTT
CASSWEGTGAGNTIYF